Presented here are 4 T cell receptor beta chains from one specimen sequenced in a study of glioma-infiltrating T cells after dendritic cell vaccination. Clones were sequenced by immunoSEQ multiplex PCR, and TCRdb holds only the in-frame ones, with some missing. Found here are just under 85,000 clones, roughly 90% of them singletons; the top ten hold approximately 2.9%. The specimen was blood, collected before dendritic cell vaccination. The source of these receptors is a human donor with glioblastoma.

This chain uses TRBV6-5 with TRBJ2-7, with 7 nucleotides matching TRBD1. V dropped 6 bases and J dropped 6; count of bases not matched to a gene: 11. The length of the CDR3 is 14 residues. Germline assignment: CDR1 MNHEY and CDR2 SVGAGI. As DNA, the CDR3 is TGTGCCAGCAGCCGTACTACCCGACAGGGCGAGCAGTACTTC. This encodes CASSRTTRQGEQYF.

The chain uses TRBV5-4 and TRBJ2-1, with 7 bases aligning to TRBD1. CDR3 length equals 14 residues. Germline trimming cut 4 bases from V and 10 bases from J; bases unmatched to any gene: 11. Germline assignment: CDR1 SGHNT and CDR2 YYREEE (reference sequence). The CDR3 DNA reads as TGTGCCAGCAGCACAAGACAGGGTTTACAGGAGCAGTTCTTC. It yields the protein CASSTRQGLQEQFF.

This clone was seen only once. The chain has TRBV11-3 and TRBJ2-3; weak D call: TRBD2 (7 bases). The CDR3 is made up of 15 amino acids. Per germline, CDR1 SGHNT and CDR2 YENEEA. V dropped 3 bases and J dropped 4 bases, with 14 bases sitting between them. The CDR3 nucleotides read TGTGCCAGCAGCTTCAGATCGGGGGGCTCAGATACGCAGTATTTT. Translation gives CASSFRSGGSDTQYF.

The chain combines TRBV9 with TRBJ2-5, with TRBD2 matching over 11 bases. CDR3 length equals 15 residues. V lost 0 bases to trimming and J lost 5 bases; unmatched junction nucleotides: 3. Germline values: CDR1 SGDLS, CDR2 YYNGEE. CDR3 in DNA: TGTGCCAGCAGCGTAGCACTAGCGGGGGCCGAGACCCAGTACTTC. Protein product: CASSVALAGAETQYF.